The present TCR beta chain was sequenced within a study of cytomegalovirus exposure and HLA in healthy donors (dated by TCRdb to about 2017). At the level of the whole study: An earlier analysis of approximately 640 of the donors reported about 290 Gb of sequence data and approximately 110 million unique TCR beta sequences from 150 million to 200 million T cells. Approximately 310 gigabases of sequencing data and approximately 85 million unique TCR sequences were included in an early release covering around 650 HLA-typed donors. The genetic ancestry cluster associated with self-reported Caucasian donors included 70% to 85% of the 398 genotyped donors. The aim of the study was to test whether cataloging public T cell receptors could identify signatures of past pathogen exposure. The study used immunosequencing to profile the T cell repertoires of approximately 640 subjects and linked those repertoires to cytomegalovirus serostatus. A separate validation cohort of roughly 130 different subjects was used in addition to the roughly 720-subject first cohort. To predict cytomegalovirus infection status, the study combined high-throughput TCR immunosequencing, statistical association of individual TCRs with disease status, and machine learning. A later analysis re-examined previously published TCR beta repertoires from several hundred donors and added high-resolution HLA genotyping to investigate patterns of TCR occurrence. Rather than drawing on any new phenotypic data, the later analysis identified candidate immune exposures from TCR beta sequences and the way those sequences occurred across donors. In an earlier analysis of several hundred of the donors, high-throughput TCR beta sequencing was used to judge whether each TCR beta V gene segment behaved as functional or pseudogenic. Donor age, sex, ethnicity and CMV serostatus were compiled together with the repertoire data. Genome-wide SNP genotypes for about 65% of the 666 donors were used in a later genetic analysis, which treated that subset as a discovery cohort. Every repertoire in the discovery cohort had been generated on one and the same sequencing platform. HLA typing covered class I and class II loci at four-digit resolution. The number of donors typed differed by locus, with about 629-630 for A, B, C, DRB1 and DQB1, more than 500 for DQA1, 600 to 610 for DPA1, and approximately 470 for DPB1. Several DR-DQ haplotypes were handled as single units for association and clustering because linkage in the cohort was strong. On average, roughly 240,000 unique TCR beta nucleotide sequences were sequenced per donor among 398 genotyped donors of the cohort, with 15% to 20% of those sequences being non-productive.

On this clone: Which antigen it targets is not known. The junction departs from the called germline gene at one end, perhaps through a read error. Distinct nucleotide sequences in the sample also encode this CDR3.

Receptor amplification or capture employed the immunoSEQ multiplex PCR assay. For the multiplex PCR, a mixture combining 60 forward primers for TCR Vbeta segments and 13 reverse primers for TCR Jbeta segments was used. A multiplex PCR assay on genomic DNA amplified the CDR3 region of rearranged TCR beta genes. On the Illumina HiSeq System, the amplified TCR beta libraries were sequenced as 87-base-pair reads. Per the source publication's procedure: In a later analysis, some 80 million unique TCR beta chains were counted across the 690 or so repertoires, and roughly 10 million of these chains were shared by at least two donors. A nearest-neighbor algorithm error-corrected the raw reads and collapsed the reads into unique sequences, merging closely related sequences to remove PCR and sequencing errors. To assign V, D and J gene segments, CDR3 sequences were aligned to IMGT reference sequences. For a sequence to be retained, a match of at least six nucleotides was required to both a V gene segment and a J gene segment. A rearrangement was called productive if the CDR3 had no stop codons and remained in frame with V and J, and every other rearrangement was called non-productive. CDR3 was defined according to IMGT convention as the region running from the second conserved V-encoded cysteine to the conserved J-encoded phenylalanine. In an earlier analysis of around 600 of the donors, sequences lacking an unambiguous match to a single V gene segment were excluded. An earlier analysis of 450 to 650 of the donors called V segments functional above 56.7% productive rearrangements and segregating when the between-donor standard deviation exceeded 5%. A statistical classification framework was built to diagnose cytomegalovirus status from the catalog of TCR beta chain sequences. V and J gene assignment, in a later analysis, came from comparing TCR nucleotide sequences with IMGT/GENE-DB human TR gene sequences. The TCRdist pipeline was used in a later analysis to assign CDR3 sequences and most-parsimonious VDJ recombination scenarios. In a later analysis, each TCR beta chain was defined by its CDR3 amino acid sequence together with its V-gene family, and reads without a unique V-gene family were excluded. A later analysis removed several hundred highly shared, low-generation-probability nucleotide sequences to deal with suspected cross-contamination and a sequencing artifact. For each public chain, a later analysis derived a clonal expansion index from normalized ranks of inferred template counts within each repertoire. A later analysis computed generation probabilities with a VDJ recombination model fitted to out-of-frame rearrangements, and checked the results against IGoR. A later analysis scored TCR-TCR, TCR-HLA and TCR-CMV co-occurrence with hypergeometric tests, applying a repertoire-size bias correction to TCR pairs. In a later analysis, false discovery rates were estimated by permuting HLA or CMV assignments 20 times. A later analysis grouped co-occurring TCRs with DBSCAN, adding TCRdist sequence similarity when clustering within HLA-allele-positive subsets. Repertoires with fewer than 30,000 or more than 120,000 public chains, plus five repertoires with anomalous nucleotide sharing, were excluded from co-occurrence clustering. The table comes from immuneACCESS by way of TCRdb, which keeps in-frame sequences with V and J called. Part of the clones is missing from these tables; in studies checked, under half for an unresolved V gene and the rest for unknown reasons. V, J and clone size are those of that table, while D and trimming were read from the DNA. This sample holds around 50,000 clones; about 72% were observed only once. Roughly 6.3% of the sample is taken by the ten largest.

Here is what the overall study found, with its caveats: A later analysis found that most CMV-associated TCR beta chains appeared HLA-restricted, with HLA associations seemingly driven largely by CMV exposure. Roughly uniform sequencing depth across donors was assumed in presence/absence analyses, although this assumption may not hold. Most TCR sequences were observed very rarely across donors, whereas some public TCRs were present in many individuals. A few of the identified cytomegalovirus-associated TCR beta chains were confirmed in vitro to be specific for cytomegalovirus antigens. A cluster of highly shared sequence variants was judged likely to be a technical artifact of the sequencing pipeline. In a later analysis, 16,951 TCR beta sequences were associated with specific HLA alleles at a false discovery rate of 0.05. CMV serostatus was the only immune exposure information available for the cohort. V-gene and J-gene trimming of TCR beta chains was associated with a missense DCLRE1C variant in a later genetic analysis, and the association was replicated in an independent cohort. A later genetic analysis reported fewer N-insertions in productive TCRs among donors in an Asian-associated ancestry cluster than the roughly 700-donor mean. Compared with equally common non-associated chains, HLA-associated TCR beta chains in a later analysis were more clonally expanded and had lower generation probabilities. Some IMGT-functional V segments, including TRBV6-2 and TRBV6-3, could not be distinguished by the 87-base-pair reads and were therefore excluded. The classifier was reported to diagnose cytomegalovirus status with high specificity and sensitivity in both the original and validation cohorts. In a later analysis, TCR association rates were found to vary across HLA loci, with the most associated TCRs seen for DRB1 alleles and the fewest for HLA-C alleles. Because HLA typing was unavailable for some donors at each locus, only the typed subset was used in association tests. Correlated functional status among segregating V segments might reflect linkage disequilibrium, but an unknown experimental factor could not be ruled out. When HLA alleles, especially DR and DQ, strongly co-occurred, attributing TCR associations to individual alleles was difficult. Seventeen rarely observed V segments, including chromosome 9 orphons, were excluded from the earlier analysis of about 600 of the donors because counts were too low. The cohort was sequenced for TCR beta chains only, and without alpha or paired-chain data the features that could be detected were limited. A further reported finding was that TCR beta sequences accurately predicted the HLA-A and HLA-B alleles for most subjects in the first cohort. Several of the top co-occurrence clusters appeared to be linked to parvovirus B19, influenza, CMV and Epstein-Barr virus, according to a later analysis. A total of 164 TCR beta chains were listed by the study as associated with cytomegalovirus. Broadly in line with IMGT annotations, most TCR beta V segments showed up in productive rearrangements about 87% or about 30% of the time in an earlier analysis of approximately 640 of the donors. The authors suggested that the approach could potentially be generalized to other disease states and immunological phenotypes.

The germline V gene (reference sequence) specifies SEHNR as CDR1 and FQNEAQ as CDR2. The CDR3 numbers 15 residues from cysteine through phenylalanine. The read is trimmed to its CDR3 DNA, 45 bases read in frame from base 1. The cohort consisted of 650 to 850 healthy bone marrow donors. Cohort members were all nominally healthy when sampled, although unrecorded immune exposures were likely present. The donor was CMV seronegative and belonged to the group of 350 or so seronegative cohort members. Each donor provided a peripheral blood sample, and peripheral blood mononuclear cells were used for TCR beta sequencing. Genomic DNA was extracted from the blood cell samples with the Qiagen DNeasy Blood Extraction Kit.

Sequencing was done on a sample of PBMCs. This sequence originates from a man aged 30 to 45 in good health and CMV-seronegative. The chain uses TRBV7-9 and TRBJ1-5; the D gene is perhaps TRBD1, from 5 matching bases. The CDR3 protein sequence reads: CASSLGLETGQPQHF. The nucleotides read TGTGCGAGCAGCTTAGGTTTGGAAACAGGACAGCCCCAGCATTTT. The CDR3 plus the reference TRBV7-9 and TRBJ1-5 genes for the other parts give the full variable domain: DTGVSQNPRHKITKRGQNVTFRCDPISEHNRLYWYRQTLGQGPEFLTYFQNEAQLEKSRLLSDRFSAERPKGSFSTLEIQRTEQGDSAMYLCASSLGLETGQPQHFGDGTRLSIL.